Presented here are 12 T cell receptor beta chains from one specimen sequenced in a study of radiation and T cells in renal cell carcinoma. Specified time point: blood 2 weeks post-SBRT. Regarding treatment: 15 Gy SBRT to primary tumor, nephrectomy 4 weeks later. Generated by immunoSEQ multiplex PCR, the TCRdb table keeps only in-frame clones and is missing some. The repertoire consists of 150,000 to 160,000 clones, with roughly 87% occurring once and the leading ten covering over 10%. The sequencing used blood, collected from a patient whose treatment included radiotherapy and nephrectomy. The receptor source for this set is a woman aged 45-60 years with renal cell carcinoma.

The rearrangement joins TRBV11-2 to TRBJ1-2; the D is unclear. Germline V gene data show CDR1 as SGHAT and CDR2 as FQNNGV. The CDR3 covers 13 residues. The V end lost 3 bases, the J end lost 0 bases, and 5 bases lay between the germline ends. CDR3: CASSFGPNYGYTF. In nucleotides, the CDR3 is TGTGCCAGCAGCTTTGGCCCTAACTATGGCTACACCTTC. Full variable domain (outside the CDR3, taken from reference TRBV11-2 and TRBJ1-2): EAGVAQSPRYKIIEKRQSVAFWCNPISGHATLYWYQQILGQGPKLLIQFQNNGVVDDSQLPKDRFSAERLKGVDSTLKIQPAKLEDSAVYLCASSFGPNYGYTFGSGTRLTVV.

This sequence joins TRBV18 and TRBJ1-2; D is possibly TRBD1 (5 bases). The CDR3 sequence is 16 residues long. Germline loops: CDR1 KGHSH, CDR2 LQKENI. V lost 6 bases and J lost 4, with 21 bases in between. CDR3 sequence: CASSRDADWDLYGYTF. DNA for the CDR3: TGTGCCAGCTCCAGAGACGCGGACTGGGACCTCTATGGCTACACCTTC.

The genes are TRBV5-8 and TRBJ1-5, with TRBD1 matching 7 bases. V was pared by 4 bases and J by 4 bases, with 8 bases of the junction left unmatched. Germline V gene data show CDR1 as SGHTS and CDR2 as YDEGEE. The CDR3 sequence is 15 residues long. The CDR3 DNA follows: TGTGCCAGCAGCCCCGGGACAGAATTTAATCAGCCCCAGCATTTT. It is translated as CASSPGTEFNQPQHF.

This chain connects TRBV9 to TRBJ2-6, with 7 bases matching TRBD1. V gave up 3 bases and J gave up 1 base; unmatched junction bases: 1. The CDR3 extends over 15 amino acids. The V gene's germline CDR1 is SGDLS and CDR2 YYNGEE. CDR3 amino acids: CASSGQGSGANVLTF. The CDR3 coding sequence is TGTGCCAGCAGCGGACAGGGATCTGGGGCCAACGTCCTGACTTTC.

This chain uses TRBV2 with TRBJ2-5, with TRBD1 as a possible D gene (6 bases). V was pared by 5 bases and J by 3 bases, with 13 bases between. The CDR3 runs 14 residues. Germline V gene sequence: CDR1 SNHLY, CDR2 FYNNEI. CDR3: CASSTLRGEETQYF. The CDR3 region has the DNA TGTGCCAGCAGTACACTCAGGGGAGAAGAGACCCAGTACTTC.

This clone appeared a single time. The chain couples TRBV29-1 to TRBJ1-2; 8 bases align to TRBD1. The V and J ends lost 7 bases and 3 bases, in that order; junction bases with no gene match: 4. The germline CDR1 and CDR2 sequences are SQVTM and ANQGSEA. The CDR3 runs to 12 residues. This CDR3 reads CSAVTGDYGYTF. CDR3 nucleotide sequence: TGCAGCGCCGTGACAGGGGACTATGGCTACACCTTC.

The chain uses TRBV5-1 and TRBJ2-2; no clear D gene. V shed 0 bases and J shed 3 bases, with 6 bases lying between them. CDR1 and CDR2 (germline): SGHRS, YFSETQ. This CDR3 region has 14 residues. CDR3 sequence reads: CASSLEAYTGELFF. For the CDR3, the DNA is TGCGCCAGCAGCTTGGAGGCCTACACCGGGGAGCTGTTTTTT. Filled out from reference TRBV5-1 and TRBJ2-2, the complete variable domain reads KAGVTQTPRYLIKTRGQQVTLSCSPISGHRSVSWYQQTPGQGLQFLFEYFSETQRNKGNFPGRFSGRQFSNSRSEMNVSTLELGDSALYLCASSLEAYTGELFFGEGSRLTVL.

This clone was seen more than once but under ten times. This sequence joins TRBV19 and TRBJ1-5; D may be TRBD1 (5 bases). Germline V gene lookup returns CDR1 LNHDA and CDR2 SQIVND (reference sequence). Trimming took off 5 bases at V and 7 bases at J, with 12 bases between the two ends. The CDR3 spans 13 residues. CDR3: CASSVQWGQPQHF. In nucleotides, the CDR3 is TGTGCCAGTAGTGTCCAGTGGGGGCAGCCCCAGCATTTT.

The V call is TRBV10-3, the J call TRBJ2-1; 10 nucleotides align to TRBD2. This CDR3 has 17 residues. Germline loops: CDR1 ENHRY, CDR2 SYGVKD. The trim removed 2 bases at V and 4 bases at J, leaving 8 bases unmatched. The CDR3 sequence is CAISEGGLAAFYNEQFF. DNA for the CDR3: TGTGCCATCAGTGAGGGCGGACTAGCGGCTTTTTACAATGAGCAGTTCTTC.

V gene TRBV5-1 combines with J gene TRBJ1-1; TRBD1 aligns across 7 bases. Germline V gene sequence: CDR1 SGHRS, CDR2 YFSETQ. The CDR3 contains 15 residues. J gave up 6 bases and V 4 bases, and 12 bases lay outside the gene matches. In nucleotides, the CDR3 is TGCGCCAGCAGCGTCATGACAGGGTCTGACTCTGAAGCTTTCTTT. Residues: CASSVMTGSDSEAFF.

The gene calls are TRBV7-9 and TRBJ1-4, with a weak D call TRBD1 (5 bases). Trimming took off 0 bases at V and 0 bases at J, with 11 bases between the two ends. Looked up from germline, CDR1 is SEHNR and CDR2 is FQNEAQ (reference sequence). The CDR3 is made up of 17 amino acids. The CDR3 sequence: CASSLAFRGATNEKLFF. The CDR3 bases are TGTGCCAGCAGCTTAGCGTTCCGGGGGGCAACTAATGAAAAACTGTTTTTT.

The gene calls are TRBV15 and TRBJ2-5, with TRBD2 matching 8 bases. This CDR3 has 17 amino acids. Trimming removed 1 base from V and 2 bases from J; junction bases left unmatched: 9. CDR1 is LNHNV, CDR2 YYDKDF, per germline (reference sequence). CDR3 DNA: TGTGCCACCAGCAGAGCTAACCGGGGGGGGCATCAAGAGACCCAGTACTTC. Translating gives CATSRANRGGHQETQYF.